The entry below describes one T cell receptor (beta chain). Generated by immunoSEQ multiplex PCR, the TCRdb table keeps only in-frame clones and is missing some. Found here are about 95,000 clones, about 91% of them singletons; the top ten hold about 0.3%. These data are taken from a study of OX40 agonist ivuxolimab in advanced cancers. Germline loops: CDR1 SGDLS, CDR2 YYNGEE. The CDR3 is 16 residues long. V was clipped by 4 bases and J by 6 bases, with 21 bases between them. This sample comprised CD4+ or CD8+ T cells sorted from blood, obtained in a trial of the OX40 agonist ivuxolimab. The chain employs TRBV9 and TRBJ2-3; D ambiguous. The receptor comes from an adult with an advanced solid tumor such as melanoma, head and neck, liver or kidney cancer. Here the CDR3 reads CASSTFMTIFGDTQYF. The DNA for the CDR3 is TGTGCCAGCAGCACGTTTATGACGATTTTTGGTGATACGCAGTATTTT.